The next 9 T cell receptor beta chains were all read from a single sample in a study of technical replicates of blood from a few donors. Method: immunoSEQ multiplex PCR; TCRdb's copy keeps in-frame clones and lacks some. This sample carries around 50,000 clones, around 96% of them seen once, and the ten largest clones take about 0.39%. Material for sequencing was T cells isolated from PBMCs. The receptors were sampled from a human donor in good health.

J is TRBJ2-1 and V is TRBV5-4; 9 bases line up with TRBD1. Losses at the gene ends were 3 bases for V and 5 bases for J; bases not matched to a gene: 3. Germline V CDR1 and CDR2: SGHNT, YYREEE (reference sequence). This CDR3 region has 14 residues. CDR3 sequence reads: CASSWDRENNEQFF. The CDR3 region has the DNA TGTGCCAGCAGCTGGGACAGGGAAAACAATGAGCAGTTCTTC.

V gene TRBV4-2 combines with J gene TRBJ2-1; no clear D gene. Trimming left V 4 bases short and J 5 bases short, with 6 bases between. This CDR3 is 12 amino acids long. In germline, CDR1 is LGHNA, CDR2 YNFKEQ. The CDR3 loop reads CASSPDNNEQFF. The CDR3 nucleotides are TGTGCCAGCAGCCCCGACAACAATGAGCAGTTCTTC.

The genes are TRBV11-2 and TRBJ1-5, with TRBD1 matching 8 bases. This CDR3 is 16 amino acids long. V lost 0 bases to trimming and J lost 6 bases; unmatched junction nucleotides: 7. Germline CDR1 is SGHAT and CDR2 is FQNNGV. CDR3 nucleotides: TGTGCCAGCAGCTTAGATATGACAGGGGAAGCTCAGCCCCAGCATTTT. Translation gives CASSLDMTGEAQPQHF.

The V call is TRBV11-2, the J call TRBJ2-5, with 8 bases that match TRBD2. V lost 5 bases, J lost 4 bases, and 6 bases stayed unmatched. The CDR3 loop spans 14 amino acids. Germline V lookup: CDR1 SGHAT, CDR2 FQNNGV. CDR3 DNA: TGTGCCAGCAGCCGACTAGCGATCGGAGAGACCCAGTACTTC. Protein: CASSRLAIGETQYF.

The V call is TRBV30, the J call TRBJ1-4; TRBD1 matches 7 bases. The CDR3 is 16 residues long. Germline values: CDR1 GTSNPN, CDR2 SVGIG (reference sequence). The trim removed 7 bases at V and 1 base at J, leaving 12 bases unmatched. The CDR3 bases are TGTGCCTCTCAAAAAACAGGGGTGGAAACTAATGAAAAACTGTTTTTT. Protein product: CASQKTGVETNEKLFF.

The chain uses TRBV9 and TRBJ1-2, with TRBD1 as a possible D gene (5 bases). With 3 bases removed from V and 4 bases from J, the gap between germline ends came to 19 bases. This CDR3 is 16 amino acids long. The V gene's germline CDR1 is SGDLS and CDR2 YYNGEE. CDR3 in amino acids: CASSEGGRGSGYGYTF. The CDR3, as DNA: TGTGCCAGCAGCGAGGGAGGGAGGGGCTCGGGCTATGGCTACACCTTC.

This clone has just a few counts. The chain combines TRBV29-1 with TRBJ2-2, with 7 bases lining up with TRBD2. This CDR3 has 14 residues. The V and J ends lost 5 bases and 4 bases, in that order; junction bases with no gene match: 7. Germline assignment: CDR1 SQVTM and CDR2 ANQGSEA. The CDR3 DNA reads as TGCAGCGTTTCGAATAGCGGGCCCACCGGGGAGCTGTTTTTT. Translated: CSVSNSGPTGELFF.

J is TRBJ2-5 and V is TRBV19; 13 bases are shared with TRBD2. This CDR3 contains 15 residues. Germline V gene lookup returns CDR1 LNHDA and CDR2 SQIVND (reference sequence). The V gene end was trimmed by 7 bases and the J gene end by 5 bases; junction bases not matched to a gene: 7. The CDR3 coding sequence is TGTGCCAGTACCTTGGGGGGACTAGCGGGGGAGACCCAGTACTTC. This sequence encodes CASTLGGLAGETQYF.

This clone was seen more than once but under ten times. The chain couples TRBV27 to TRBJ1-2; TRBD1 aligns across 8 bases. V lost 2 bases, J lost 4 bases, and 6 bases stayed unmatched. From germline, CDR1 is MNHEY and CDR2 SMNVEV (reference sequence). The CDR3 is 15 residues long. This chain's CDR3 is CASSLSRGPGYGYTF. CDR3 coding DNA: TGTGCCAGCAGTTTAAGCAGGGGGCCCGGCTATGGCTACACCTTC.